The clone carrying this TCR delta chain is medium-sized within its sample. As yet, its antigen is unknown. Other DNA sequences from this sample encode an identical CDR3 as well. TCRdb applied CATT to the multiplex PCR reads for clone calling. The sample carries about 48,000 delta-chain clones, 1.6% recorded once. The sample belongs to a study of γδ T cells in repeated Plasmodium falciparum infection. Study details: Age- and gender-matched Australian children served as comparison for malaria-exposed Malian children. Timepoints: baseline, immediately before selected infections, and 21 days after every infection.

The CDR3 covers 19 residues. V gave up 3 bases and J gave up 0 bases; unmatched junction bases: 15. Germline lookup yields CDR1 TSWWSYY and CDR2 QGS. Gammadelta T cells were flow-sorted from PBMC into Vgamma9/Vdelta2+ and Vdelta2-negative populations for bulk analysis. Study-wide points: The Malian cohort came from a small rural village of predominantly one ethnic group.

The chain has TRDV1 and TRDJ1; 8 bases line up with TRDD3. Sequences were obtained from gamma-delta T cells from blood. This clonotype was obtained from a pool of human donors (malaria-infected and uninfected, not separated). The CDR3: CALGEERLMGDAYTDKLIF. The DNA of the CDR3 is TGTGCTCTTGGGGAGGAGAGATTAATGGGGGATGCCTACACCGATAAACTCATCTTT.